The T cell receptor (beta chain) under discussion was sequenced for a study of metastatic and nonmetastatic thyroid tumors. In the source study's methods: Clinicopathological groups differed in CDR3, with these differences serving to build a distant-metastasis classifier for papillary thyroid cancer. TCRdb ran MiXCR on the PCR reads. These V and J calls derive from TCRdb rather than the authors' analysis. Of 3,200 or so clones in the sample, around 26% were seen once. Study outcomes and limitations: Malignant thyroid tumors reportedly had TCR beta diversity that was significantly higher than in benign nodules, in blood and tumor.

Thyroid surgery was preceded by no treatment in any patient. Per the germline V gene, CDR1 is MNHNS and CDR2 is SASEGT. The CDR3 contains 14 residues. V was clipped by 7 bases and J by 2 bases; unmatched bases: 6. Comments on this clone: Antigen unknown.

This chain connects TRBV6-1 to TRBJ2-7; 9 nucleotides align to TRBD1. The clonotype was recovered from a female donor with papillary thyroid cancer or a benign thyroid nodule (not recorded which). Some clones in this sample may be carry-over from other donors' samples. Sequences were obtained from tumor tissue. In nucleotides, the CDR3 is TGTGCCAGCACCCTTAGACAGGGGGCCTACGAGCAGTACTTC. This codes for CASTLRQGAYEQYF.